The clone carrying this T cell receptor beta chain is a singleton in its sample. Its antigen remains unknown. TCRdb keeps only in-frame clones here, not all; method: immunoSEQ multiplex PCR. The sample lists about 2 million clones, about 95% occurring once. This entry comes from a study of shared clonotypes between healthy human individuals. Overall study results and limits: The study drew on few donors, limiting represented genetic and exposure-history diversity.

Trimming cost V 0 bases and J 5 bases, with 4 bases left between them. CDR1 and CDR2 (germline): MGHRA, YSYEKL. This CDR3 region has 13 residues. Naive CD8 cells, CD45RO-negative and positively selected for CCR7, excluded terminally differentiated effector memory CD45RA+ cells. This rearrangement joins TRBV4-1 to TRBJ2-2; D gene uncertain. The source material was naive CD8+ T cells sorted from blood. This TCR was sampled from a man aged 18 to 29 in good health. CDR3 protein: CASSQEWTGELFF. The CDR3 bases are TGCGCCAGCAGCCAAGAGTGGACCGGGGAGCTGTTTTTT.